This TCR beta chain was identified in a study of blood T cells in healthy people across ages. A note on this clonotype: What it recognizes is unknown.

Using a J-beta primer mix together with a sample-barcoded 5' primer, a second PCR was run for roughly 7 to 11 cycles. Sequencing yielded, for each sample, at least 2.5 million paired-end reads carrying CDR3. TCRdb passed the 5' RACE reads through MiXCR, listing each CDR3 protein once. The table has more than 500,000 distinct CDR3 sequences, 27% seen once. Study results and caveats: There were more naive CD4+ cells and higher diversity in long-lived donors than in aged donors. Changes in expanded clonotypes were possibly confounded, as the CMV status of donors was unknown.

The V gene's germline CDR1 is SGHTA and CDR2 FQGNSA. V shed 4 bases and J shed 4 bases, with 22 bases lying between them. The CDR3 spans 17 residues. Researchers collected 9.5 to 10 milliliters of peripheral blood from every single donor. The sequence was collected from a woman aged 70 to 79 in good health. The sample comprised blood. The chain is built from TRBV7-2 and TRBJ2-5; D may correspond to TRBD1 or TRBD2 (6 bases each). For the CDR3, the DNA is TGTACCAGCAGCTCTACACTGATGGGGGGCTTAATAGAGACCCAGTACTTC. As protein: CTSSSTLMGGLIETQYF. Drawing the rest from reference TRBV7-2 and TRBJ2-5, the complete variable domain is GAGVSQSPSNKVTEKGKDVELRCDPISGHTALYWYRQSLGQGLEFLIYFQGNSAPDKSGLPSDRFSAERTGGSVSTLTIQRTQQEDSAVYLCTSSSTLMGGLIETQYFGPGTRLLVL.